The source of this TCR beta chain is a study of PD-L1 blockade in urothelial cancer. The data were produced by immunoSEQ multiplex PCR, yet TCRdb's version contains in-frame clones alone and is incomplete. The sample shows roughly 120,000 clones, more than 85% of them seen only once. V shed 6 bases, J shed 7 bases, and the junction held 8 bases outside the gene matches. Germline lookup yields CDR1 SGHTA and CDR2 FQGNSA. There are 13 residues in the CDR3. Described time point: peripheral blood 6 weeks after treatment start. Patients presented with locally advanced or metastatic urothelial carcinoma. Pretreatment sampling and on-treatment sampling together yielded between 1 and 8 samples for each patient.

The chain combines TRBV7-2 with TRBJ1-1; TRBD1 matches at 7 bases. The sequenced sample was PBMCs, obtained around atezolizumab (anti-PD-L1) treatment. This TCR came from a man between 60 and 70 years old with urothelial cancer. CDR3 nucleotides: TGTGCCAGCAGTTCTCACAGGGGCGTTGAAGCTTTCTTT. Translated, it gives CASSSHRGVEAFF.